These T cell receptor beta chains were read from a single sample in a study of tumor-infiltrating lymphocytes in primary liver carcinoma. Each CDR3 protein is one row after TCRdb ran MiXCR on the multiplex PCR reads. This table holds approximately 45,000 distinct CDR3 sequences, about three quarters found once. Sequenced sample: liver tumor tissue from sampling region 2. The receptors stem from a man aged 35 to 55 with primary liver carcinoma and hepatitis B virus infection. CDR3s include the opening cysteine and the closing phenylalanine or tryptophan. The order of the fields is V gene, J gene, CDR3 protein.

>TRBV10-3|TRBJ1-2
CAISERGSGYGYTF
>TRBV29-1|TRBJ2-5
CGMFGSGQETQYF
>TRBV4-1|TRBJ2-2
CASSPQPGVLNTGELLF
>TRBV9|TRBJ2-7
CASSVGWDRAHEQCF
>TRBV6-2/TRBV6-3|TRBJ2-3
CASNKVSWSTDTQYF
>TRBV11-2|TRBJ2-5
CASSLGPGNLQETQYF
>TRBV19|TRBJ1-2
CASGPELSYGYTF
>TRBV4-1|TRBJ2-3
CARSHGRGGADTQYF
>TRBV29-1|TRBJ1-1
CSIGQGLGNTEAFF
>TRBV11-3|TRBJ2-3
CASSTRGLQGGTQYF
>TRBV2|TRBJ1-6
CASSSRGQGRGSPLHF
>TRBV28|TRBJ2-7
CASSLTSVLEQYF
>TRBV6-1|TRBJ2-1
CAGSEQGNWGEQLF